The subject of this entry is one T cell receptor (beta chain). Its specificity is not known. This sample stems from a study of radiotherapy plus CTLA-4 blockade in lung cancer. About the research overall: Across the patients, objective responses occurred in approximately 19%, and disease control in roughly 33%. Points from the study as a whole: Some TCR clones had been derived from tumors. These clones expanded in peripheral blood after radiotherapy plus ipilimumab.

CDR1 is MNHGY and CDR2 is SAAAGT in the germline V gene. Trimming stripped 5 bases from V and 1 base from J, with 9 bases between. The CDR3 runs to 13 residues. The data were produced by immunoSEQ multiplex PCR, yet TCRdb's version contains in-frame clones alone and is incomplete. The sample lists more than 80,000 clones; about 84% were seen once. The source of this sequence is a human donor with non-small cell lung cancer that progressed on radiotherapy plus ipilimumab. Some clones in this sample may be carry-over from other donors' samples. Source: peripheral blood, taken from a patient treated with radiotherapy plus ipilimumab. V and J are TRBV6-8 and TRBJ2-7, with D perhaps matching TRBD2 (6 bases). For the CDR3, the DNA is TGTGCCAGCAGTGACCGGGGGTCCTACGAGCAGTACTTC. This encodes CASSDRGSYEQYF.